This passage covers 3 T cell receptor beta chains from one sample sequenced in a study of blood T cell repertoires in COVID-19. Data came from immunoSEQ multiplex PCR; TCRdb stores just in-frame clones and leaves some out. The sample consists of some 70,000 clones, more than 70% of them appearing once. The sample taken for sequencing was peripheral blood. These receptors were collected from a woman aged 55-70 years with acute or convalescent COVID-19.

The CDR3 nucleotides read TGTGCCAGCAGGCGGGGGCGAGGCACAGATACGCAGTATTTT. Protein: CASRRGRGTDTQYF. The V gene is TRBV2, the J gene TRBJ2-3, with a possible D match to TRBD2 (7 bases). There are 14 residues in the CDR3. Germline V gives CDR1 SNHLY, CDR2 FYNNEI. Trimming removed 6 bases from V and 1 base from J, with 11 bases in between.

This rearrangement joins TRBV19 to TRBJ2-3; no firm D call. CDR1 LNHDA and CDR2 SQIVND come from the germline V gene (reference sequence). The CDR3 covers 14 residues. V was trimmed by 4 bases and J by 5 bases, leaving 13 bases between them. The CDR3 sequence: CASSNLAVRDTQYF. The CDR3 coding sequence is TGTGCCAGTAGTAACTTGGCGGTTCGAGATACGCAGTATTTT.

This clone was detected a few times. J is TRBJ2-7 and V is TRBV5-1; TRBD2 might be the D (5 bases). Trimming removed 2 bases from V and 3 bases from J, with 15 bases in between. The germline V gene has CDR1 SGHRS and CDR2 YFSETQ. The CDR3 spans 15 residues. This CDR3 reads CASSFQEAPSYEQYF. The CDR3 DNA is TGCGCCAGCAGCTTCCAGGAGGCCCCAAGCTACGAGCAGTACTTC.